Listed here are 32 T cell receptor beta chains from one sample, sequenced in a study of human T cells and chemical hapten exposure. TCRdb reprocessed the RACE reads with MiXCR, giving one entry per CDR3 protein. Of about 82,000 distinct CDR3 sequences in the sample, approximately 13% were seen once. The time point was: patch test 3, about 24 weeks after DPC sensitization. Treatment in this sample: therapeutic diphenylcyclopropenone sensitization with weekly scalp DPC. Sequencing used whole blood, obtained in connection with sensitization to the hapten diphenylcyclopropenone (DPC). The receptors originated from a woman aged 45-65 years with alopecia areata. Some clones in this sample may be carry-over from other donors' samples.

This clonotype was seen repeatedly, ten times or more. V and J are TRBV20-1 and TRBJ1-2; D unclear. Germline values: CDR1 DFQATT, CDR2 SNEGSKA (reference sequence). V dropped 0 bases and J dropped 0 bases, with 14 bases sitting between them. The CDR3 has 16 residues. The CDR3 loop is CSARDRRTPANYGYTF. Here the CDR3 DNA reads TGCAGTGCTAGAGATCGCAGGACTCCGGCTAACTATGGCTACACCTTC.

The chain uses TRBV20-1 and TRBJ1-1, with 7 bases matching TRBD1. This CDR3 is built from 12 residues. V shed 3 bases and J 6 bases; nucleotides not matched to a gene: 4. Germline V lookup: CDR1 DFQATT, CDR2 SNEGSKA (reference sequence). CDR3 in amino acids: CSASRGPAEAFF. The CDR3 bases are TGCAGTGCTAGTAGGGGGCCGGCTGAAGCTTTCTTT.

This clonotype appeared many times. J is TRBJ1-2 and V is TRBV12-3 or TRBV12-4, with D maybe TRBD1 (5 bases). Trimming shortened V by 5 bases and J by 8 bases, and 15 bases separated the two germline ends. This CDR3 is 13 amino acids long. The CDR3 DNA follows: TGTGCCAGCAGTCACCGGGGCCCGCGGGGCTACACCTTC. Its protein product is CASSHRGPRGYTF.

In its sample, this clonotype was seen a few times. The chain has TRBV29-1 and TRBJ2-3; 7 bases are shared with TRBD1. Trimming removed 4 bases from V and 2 bases from J; junction bases left unmatched: 3. The CDR3 is made up of 13 amino acids. The germline gives CDR1 SQVTM, CDR2 ANQGSEA. CDR3 amino acids: CSVGQGITDTQYF. CDR3 DNA sequence: TGCAGCGTTGGACAGGGCATCACAGATACGCAGTATTTT.

The chain combines TRBV11-2 with TRBJ2-2; 11 positions agree with TRBD1. The CDR3 sequence is 15 residues long. Germline V CDR1 and CDR2: SGHAT, FQNNGV. The trim removed 5 bases at V and 4 bases at J, leaving 3 bases unmatched. The CDR3 is CASSPGTGGTGELFF. CDR3 DNA sequence: TGTGCCAGCAGCCCCGGGACAGGGGGCACCGGGGAGCTGTTTTTT. Filled out from reference TRBV11-2 and TRBJ2-2, the complete variable domain reads EAGVAQSPRYKIIEKRQSVAFWCNPISGHATLYWYQQILGQGPKLLIQFQNNGVVDDSQLPKDRFSAERLKGVDSTLKIQPAKLEDSAVYLCASSPGTGGTGELFFGEGSRLTVL.

This clonotype came up a few times. The V gene is TRBV12-3 or TRBV12-4, the J gene TRBJ2-1; tentative D call: TRBD2 (6 bases). The CDR3 extends over 15 amino acids. V shed 5 bases and J shed 9 bases, with 20 bases lying between them. CDR3 nucleotides: TGTGCCAGCAGTCCAGCCAGAACTAGCCCGATTGAGCAGTTCTTC. Residues: CASSPARTSPIEQFF.

This clonotype was seen repeatedly, ten times or more. This chain links TRBV7-6 with TRBJ2-7; a possible D gene is TRBD2 (5 bases). CDR3 size: 15 residues. Germline CDR1 SGHVS, CDR2 FNYEAQ. V gave up 5 bases and J gave up 0 bases, with 14 bases separating them. The CDR3 nucleotides are TGTGCCAGCAGCCGCTACGAGGGCGGCTCCTACGAGCAGTACTTC. It codes for CASSRYEGGSYEQYF.

This clonotype showed up many times. The gene calls are TRBV7-3 and TRBJ1-1, with a tentative D call TRBD1 (6 bases). This CDR3 is built from 15 residues. Germline V gives CDR1 SGHTA, CDR2 FQGTGA. Trimming removed 2 bases at V and 1 base at J, with 11 bases between. The CDR3 bases are TGTGCCAGCAGCTTATTGGCAGGGGAGAACACTGAAGCTTTCTTT. It specifies CASSLLAGENTEAFF. The full variable domain, completed using reference TRBV7-3 and TRBJ1-1, is GAGVSQTPSNKVTEKGKYVELRCDPISGHTALYWYRQSLGQGPEFLIYFQGTGAADDSGLPNDRFFAVRPEGSVSTLKIQRTERGDSAVYLCASSLLAGENTEAFFGQGTRLTVV.

This chain links TRBV2 with TRBJ2-1, with a weak D call TRBD2 (6 bases). The CDR3 contains 14 residues. Trimming pared 7 bases from V and 2 bases from J, leaving 12 bases between. CDR1 and CDR2 from the germline V gene are SNHLY and FYNNEI. This CDR3 reads CASTRLVTYNEQFF. The DNA for the CDR3 is TGTGCCAGCACCCGACTAGTCACCTACAATGAGCAGTTCTTC.

The CDR3 sequence is CASSQDSRAQPQHF. The CDR3, as DNA: TGTGCCAGCAGCCAAGATAGTAGGGCTCAGCCCCAGCATTTT. The chain joins TRBV3-1 to TRBJ1-5; D is unclear. Germline V gene sequence: CDR1 LGHDT, CDR2 YNNKEL (reference sequence). This CDR3 is built from 14 residues. Deletions cut 0 bases from V and 6 bases from J, with 9 bases between. Looking up the rest from reference TRBV3-1 and TRBJ1-5 gives the full variable domain: DTAVSQTPKYLVTQMGNDKSIKCEQNLGHDTMYWYKQDSKKFLKIMFSYNNKELIINETVPNRFSPKSPDKAHLNLHINSLELGDSAVYFCASSQDSRAQPQHFGDGTRLSIL.

The chain has TRBV4-1 and TRBJ1-5; the D is unclear. Germline assignment: CDR1 MGHRA and CDR2 YSYEKL. V was cut by 1 base and J by 3 bases, with 10 bases left in between. The CDR3 has 15 residues. CDR3 amino acids: CASSQVRSHNQPQHF. The CDR3 DNA sequence: TGCGCCAGCAGCCAAGTCCGCAGCCACAATCAGCCCCAGCATTTT.

This clonotype was counted between two and nine times. The gene calls are TRBV2 and TRBJ2-7; the match to TRBD2 covers 7 bases. Germline V gene lookup returns CDR1 SNHLY and CDR2 FYNNEI. This CDR3 has 15 residues. J lost 2 bases, V lost 2 bases, and 6 bases had no gene match. CDR3 in DNA: TGTGCCAGCAGTGAATGGGCGGGAGTAGCCTACGAGCAGTACTTC. Translating it yields CASSEWAGVAYEQYF.

The rearrangement uses TRBV24-1 and TRBJ2-3; 7 bases align to TRBD1. The DNA end lines up better with TRBJ1-5; the J call may be wrong. CDR1 KGHDR and CDR2 SFDVKD come from the germline V gene. This CDR3 is 16 amino acids long. CDR3 coding DNA: TGTGCCACCAGTGATTCTCAGGACAGGCCCACAGATACGCAGCATTTT. It specifies CATSDSQDRPTDTQHF.

Many counts were recorded for this clonotype. This chain links TRBV5-8 with TRBJ2-3, with D tentatively TRBD1 (6 bases). V was trimmed by 1 base and J by 1 base, leaving 10 bases between them. CDR1 is SGHTS, CDR2 YDEGEE, per germline. The CDR3 loop spans 15 amino acids. CDR3 sequence: CASSLLGQRTDTQYF. CDR3 DNA sequence: TGTGCCAGCAGCTTGTTGGGACAACGCACAGATACGCAGTATTTT.

J is TRBJ2-7 and V is TRBV20-1; 7 bases are shared with TRBD1. The CDR3 is 14 amino acids. Per the germline V gene, CDR1 is DFQATT and CDR2 is SNEGSKA (reference sequence). The V segment lost 0 bases and the J segment 2 bases; nucleotides outside the gene matches: 4. DNA of the CDR3: TGCAGTGCTAGAGATTTGACAGGGACCTACGAGCAGTACTTC. Translation: CSARDLTGTYEQYF.

V and J are TRBV5-1 and TRBJ2-2; no reliable D call. V dropped 3 bases and J dropped 7 bases, with 10 bases sitting between them. Germline V lookup: CDR1 SGHRS, CDR2 YFSETQ. CDR3 length: 13 residues. The CDR3 spells CASSSQVNGELFF. The CDR3 bases are TGCGCCAGCAGCTCCCAGGTGAACGGGGAGCTGTTTTTT.

This clonotype was found a few times. The CDR3 reads CASSQVAGNTDTQYF. CDR3 coding DNA: TGTGCCAGCTCACAAGTAGCGGGAAACACAGATACGCAGTATTTT. This sequence joins TRBV18 and TRBJ2-3, with 8 nucleotides matching TRBD2. Trimming took 4 bases from V and 2 from J; bases not matched to a gene: 5. Germline values: CDR1 KGHSH, CDR2 LQKENI. The CDR3 spans 15 residues.

This clonotype appeared many times. This chain connects TRBV18 to TRBJ2-1; 14 positions agree with TRBD2. The CDR3 sequence is 19 residues long. J lost 6 bases, V lost 4 bases, and 14 bases had no gene match. Germline V gene lookup returns CDR1 KGHSH and CDR2 LQKENI. Here the CDR3 DNA reads TGTGCCAGCTCACGTCAGCCGGGACTAGCGGGAGCAAACTCCAATGAGCAGTTCTTC. Translation gives CASSRQPGLAGANSNEQFF.

V is TRBV29-1 and J is TRBJ2-1; D is perhaps TRBD1 (7 bases). The ends were cut back, 3 bases at V and 3 bases at J, with 12 bases in the middle. The CDR3 covers 14 residues. Germline V lookup: CDR1 SQVTM, CDR2 ANQGSEA. The CDR3: CSVDGGGIYNEQFF. As DNA, the CDR3 is TGCAGCGTTGATGGAGGGGGCATCTACAATGAGCAGTTCTTC.

This clonotype was seen a handful of times. V and J are TRBV6-6 and TRBJ2-3, with TRBD2 identical over 13 bases. CDR1 is MNHNY, CDR2 SVGAGI, per germline (reference sequence). CDR3 length equals 18 residues. V gave up 2 bases and J gave up 9 bases; unmatched junction bases: 14. The CDR3 region has the DNA TGTGCCAGCAGTTACACAACGACTAGCGGGGGGACCGGGAAGACGCAGTATTTT. This encodes CASSYTTTSGGTGKTQYF.

This clonotype was seen a few times. The chain combines TRBV7-8 with TRBJ1-5; TRBD1 matches at 9 bases. With V trimmed by 5 bases and J by 5 bases, 10 bases remained unmatched. The CDR3 length is 16 residues. Germline V CDR1 and CDR2: SGHVS, FQNEAQ. Here the CDR3 reads CASSRDRAGSDQPQHF. The CDR3 DNA follows: TGTGCCAGCAGCCGGGACAGGGCCGGTTCTGATCAGCCCCAGCATTTT.

V and J are TRBV28 and TRBJ1-2, with 8 bases lining up with TRBD1. Germline CDR1 reads MDHEN; CDR2 reads SYDVKM. The CDR3 is 14 residues long. After removal of 6 bases from V and 4 bases from J, the junction contained 7 bases not matched to a gene. The chain's CDR3 is CASSWDRLSYGYTF. As DNA, the CDR3 is TGTGCCAGCAGCTGGGACAGGCTCAGCTATGGCTACACCTTC.

The chain uses TRBV11-2 and TRBJ2-2; 13 bases map to TRBD2. CDR1 and CDR2 from the germline V gene are SGHAT and FQNNGV. V dropped 5 bases and J dropped 2; count of bases not matched to a gene: 11. The CDR3 has 19 residues. The CDR3: CASSLPTSGREKNTGELFF. CDR3 coding DNA: TGTGCCAGCAGCCTACCTACTAGCGGGAGGGAGAAAAACACCGGGGAGCTGTTTTTT.

In this sample, this clonotype turned up a few times. This sequence joins TRBV6-5 and TRBJ2-5, with 7 bases lining up with TRBD1. CDR3 length: 15 residues. Germline assignment: CDR1 MNHEY and CDR2 SVGAGI. V shed 4 bases, J shed 2 bases, and the junction held 7 bases outside the gene matches. The CDR3 sequence: CASSSLGTAQETQYF. CDR3 nucleotide sequence: TGTGCCAGCAGTTCCCTCGGGACAGCACAAGAGACCCAGTACTTC.

The genes are TRBV7-6 and TRBJ2-7; TRBD2 matches 11 bases. The CDR3 is made up of 16 amino acids. V gave up 0 bases and J gave up 5 bases; unmatched junction bases: 6. Germline loops: CDR1 SGHVS, CDR2 FNYEAQ. The CDR3 here is CASSLAVAGGTNEQYF. CDR3 bases: TGTGCCAGCAGCTTAGCGGTAGCGGGAGGGACGAACGAGCAGTACTTC.

This clonotype was detected many times. The chain joins TRBV5-5 to TRBJ1-5, with D possibly TRBD1 on 6 matching bases. The CDR3 has 14 residues. Trimming stripped 3 bases from V and 7 bases from J, with 14 bases between. The germline CDR1 and CDR2 sequences are SGHKS and YYEKEE (reference sequence). This CDR3 is CASSSTGNTQPQHF. CDR3 sequence (DNA): TGTGCCAGCAGCTCTACAGGGAATACCCAGCCCCAGCATTTT.

This clonotype has more than one count but fewer than ten. The chain joins TRBV7-6 to TRBJ2-3; 7 positions match TRBD2. Germline loops: CDR1 SGHVS, CDR2 FNYEAQ. CDR3 length equals 17 residues. Losses at the gene ends were 3 bases for V and 4 bases for J; bases not matched to a gene: 13. The CDR3: CASSFRLRGSLSDTQYF. In DNA, the CDR3 is TGTGCCAGCAGCTTCCGACTCCGCGGGAGTCTCTCAGATACGCAGTATTTT.

This clonotype was observed many times. J is TRBJ1-5 and V is TRBV6-4, with D tentatively TRBD1 (5 bases). Germline CDR1 is MRHNA and CDR2 is SNTAGT. The CDR3 length is 17 residues. The V end was cut by 3 bases, the J end by 0 bases, with 15 bases between. This CDR3 is CASSEYDRVDSNQPQHF. The CDR3 DNA reads as TGTGCCAGCAGTGAATACGACAGAGTCGATAGCAATCAGCCCCAGCATTTT.

About this clonotype itself: Mismatch with germline at one junction end may stem from a read error. The chain links TRBV28 to TRBJ2-7; D possibly corresponds to TRBD1 (5 bases). Germline V gives CDR1 MDHEN, CDR2 SYDVKM. This CDR3 has 13 residues. CDR3 loop: CASSLSGQGVFLF. CDR3 sequence (DNA): TGTGCCAGCAGTTTATCAGGGCAAGGGGTATTCCTCTTC.

This clonotype appeared a few times. V is TRBV2 and J is TRBJ2-1, with 8 bases aligning to TRBD2. Germline values: CDR1 SNHLY, CDR2 FYNNEI. V shed 8 bases, J shed 8 bases, and the junction held 14 bases outside the gene matches. The CDR3 is 15 amino acids. CDR3 in DNA: TGTGCCAGCCCAGAAGGAGCGGGAGCTTGGGATGAGCAGTTCTTC. Protein product: CASPEGAGAWDEQFF. The whole variable domain, filled in from reference TRBV2 and TRBJ2-1, reads EPEVTQTPSHQVTQMGQEVILRCVPISNHLYFYWYRQILGQKVEFLVSFYNNEISEKSEIFDDQFSVERPDGSNFTLKIRSTKLEDSAMYFCASPEGAGAWDEQFFGPGTRLTVL.

J is TRBJ2-7 and V is TRBV18, with D perhaps matching TRBD1 (6 bases). The CDR3 extends over 14 amino acids. The germline CDR1 and CDR2 sequences are KGHSH and LQKENI. Trimming took 3 bases from V and 5 from J, leaving 14 bases between them. In DNA form, the CDR3 reads TGTGCCAGCTCACCCTTACAGGGTGCCGACGAGCAGTACTTC. This encodes CASSPLQGADEQYF. The whole variable domain, filled in from reference TRBV18 and TRBJ2-7, reads NAGVMQNPRHLVRRRGQEARLRCSPMKGHSHVYWYRQLPEEGLKFMVYLQKENIIDESGMPKERFSAEFPKEGPSILRIQQVVRGDSAAYFCASSPLQGADEQYFGPGTRLTVT.

This clonotype was seen only a few times. The chain uses TRBV20-1 and TRBJ2-5; perhaps TRBD2 as D (5 bases). V was trimmed by 0 bases and J by 5 bases, leaving 16 bases between them. CDR1 DFQATT and CDR2 SNEGSKA come from the germline V gene (reference sequence). CDR3 length: 15 residues. The CDR3: CSARDLRAWGETQYF. The CDR3 DNA follows: TGCAGTGCTAGAGATCTGAGGGCCTGGGGTGAGACCCAGTACTTC.